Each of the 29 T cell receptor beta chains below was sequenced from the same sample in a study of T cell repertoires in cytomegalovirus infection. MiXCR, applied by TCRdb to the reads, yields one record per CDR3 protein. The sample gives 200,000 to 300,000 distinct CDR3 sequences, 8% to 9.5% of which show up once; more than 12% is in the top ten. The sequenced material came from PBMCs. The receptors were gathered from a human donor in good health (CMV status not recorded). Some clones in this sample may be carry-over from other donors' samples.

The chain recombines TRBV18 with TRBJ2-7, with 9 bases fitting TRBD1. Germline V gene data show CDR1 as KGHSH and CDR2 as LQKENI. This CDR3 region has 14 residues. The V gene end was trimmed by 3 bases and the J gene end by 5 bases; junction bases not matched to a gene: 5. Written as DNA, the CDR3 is TGTGCCAGCTCACCCCGGGACAGGGCCCACGAGCAGTACTTC. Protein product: CASSPRDRAHEQYF.

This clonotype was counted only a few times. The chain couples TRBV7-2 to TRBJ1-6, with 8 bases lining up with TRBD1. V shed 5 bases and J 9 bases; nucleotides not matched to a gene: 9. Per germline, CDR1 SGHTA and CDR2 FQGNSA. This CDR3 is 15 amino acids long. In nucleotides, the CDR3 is TGTGCCAGCAGCGCGCAGGGGGCTTTGAGTTCACCCCTCCACTTT. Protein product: CASSAQGALSSPLHF.

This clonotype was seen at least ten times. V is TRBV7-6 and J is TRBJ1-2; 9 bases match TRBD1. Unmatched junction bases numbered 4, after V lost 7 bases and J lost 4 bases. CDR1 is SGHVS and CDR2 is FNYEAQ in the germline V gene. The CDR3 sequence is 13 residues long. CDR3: CASKGQGGYGYTF. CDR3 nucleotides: TGTGCCAGCAAGGGACAGGGAGGCTATGGCTACACCTTC.

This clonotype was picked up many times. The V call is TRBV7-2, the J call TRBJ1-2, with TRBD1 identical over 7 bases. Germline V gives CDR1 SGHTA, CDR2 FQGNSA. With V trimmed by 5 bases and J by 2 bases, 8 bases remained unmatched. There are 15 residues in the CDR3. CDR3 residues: CASSRDREDNYGYTF. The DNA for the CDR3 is TGTGCCAGCAGCCGGGACAGAGAAGACAACTATGGCTACACCTTC.

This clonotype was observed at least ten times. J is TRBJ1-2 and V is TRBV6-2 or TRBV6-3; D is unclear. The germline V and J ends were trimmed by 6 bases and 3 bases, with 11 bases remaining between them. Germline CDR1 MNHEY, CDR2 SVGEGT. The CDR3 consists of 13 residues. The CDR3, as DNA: TGTGCCAGCAGCAACGACCTGGACTATGGCTACACCTTC. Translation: CASSNDLDYGYTF.

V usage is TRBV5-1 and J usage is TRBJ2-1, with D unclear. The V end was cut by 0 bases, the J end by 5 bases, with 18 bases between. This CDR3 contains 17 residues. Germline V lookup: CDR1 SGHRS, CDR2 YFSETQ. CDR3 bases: TGCGCCAGCAGCTTGGTTCAGTTAAGGAACCTAGACAATGAGCAGTTCTTC. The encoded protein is CASSLVQLRNLDNEQFF.

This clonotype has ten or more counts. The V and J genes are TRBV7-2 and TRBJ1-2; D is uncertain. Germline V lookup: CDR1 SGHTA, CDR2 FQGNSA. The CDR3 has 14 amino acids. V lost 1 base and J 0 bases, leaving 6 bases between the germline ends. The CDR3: CASSLGTSNYGYTF. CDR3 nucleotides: TGTGCCAGCAGCTTAGGGACCTCTAACTATGGCTACACCTTC.

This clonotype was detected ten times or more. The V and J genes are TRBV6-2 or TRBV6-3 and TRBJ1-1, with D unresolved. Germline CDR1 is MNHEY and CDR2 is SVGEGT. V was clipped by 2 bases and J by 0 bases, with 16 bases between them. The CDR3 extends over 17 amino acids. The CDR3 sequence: CASSYPEGLGMNTEAFF. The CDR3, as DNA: TGTGCCAGCAGTTACCCCGAAGGATTGGGCATGAACACTGAAGCTTTCTTT.

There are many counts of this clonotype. The CDR3 nucleotides are TGTGCCAGCAGCTTAGAGTGGCGGACTAGCGGGAGGGTTGGAGATACGCAGTATTTT. This sequence encodes CASSLEWRTSGRVGDTQYF. The chain recombines TRBV7-2 with TRBJ2-3, with TRBD2 identical over 15 bases. V trimming: 1 base; J trimming: 5 bases; junction bases outside the gene matches: 10. The length of the CDR3 is 19 residues. Germline-derived CDR1 and CDR2 are SGHTA and FQGNSA.

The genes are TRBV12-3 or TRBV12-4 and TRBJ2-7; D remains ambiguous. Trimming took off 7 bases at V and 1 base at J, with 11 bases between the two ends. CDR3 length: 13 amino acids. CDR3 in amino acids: CASTLQLSYEQYF. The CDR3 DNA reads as TGTGCCAGCACCTTACAGCTTTCCTACGAGCAGTACTTC.

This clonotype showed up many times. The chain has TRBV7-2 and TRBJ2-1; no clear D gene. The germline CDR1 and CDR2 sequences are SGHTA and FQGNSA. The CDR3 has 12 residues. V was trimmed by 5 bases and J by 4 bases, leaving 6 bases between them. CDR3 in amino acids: CASSRVYNEQFF. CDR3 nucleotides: TGTGCCAGCAGCCGGGTTTACAATGAGCAGTTCTTC.

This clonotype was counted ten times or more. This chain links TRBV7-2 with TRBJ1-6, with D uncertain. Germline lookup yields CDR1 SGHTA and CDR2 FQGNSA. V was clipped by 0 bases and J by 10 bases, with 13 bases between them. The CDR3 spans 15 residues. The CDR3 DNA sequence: TGTGCCAGCAGCTTAGCGATGGCAGTGGGATCACCCCTCCACTTT. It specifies CASSLAMAVGSPLHF.

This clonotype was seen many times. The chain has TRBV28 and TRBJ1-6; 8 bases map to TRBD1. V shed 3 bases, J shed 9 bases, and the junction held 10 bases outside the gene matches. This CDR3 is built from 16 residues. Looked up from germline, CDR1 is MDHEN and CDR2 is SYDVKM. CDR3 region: CASSLHPPGGSSPLHF. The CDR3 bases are TGTGCCAGCAGTTTGCACCCCCCAGGGGGCTCTTCACCCCTCCACTTT.

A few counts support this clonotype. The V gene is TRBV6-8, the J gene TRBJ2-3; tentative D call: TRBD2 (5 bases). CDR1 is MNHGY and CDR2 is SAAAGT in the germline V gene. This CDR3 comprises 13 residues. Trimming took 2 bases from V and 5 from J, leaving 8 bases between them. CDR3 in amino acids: CASSYLRGDTQYF. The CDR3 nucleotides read TGTGCCAGCAGTTACCTCCGGGGAGATACGCAGTATTTT.

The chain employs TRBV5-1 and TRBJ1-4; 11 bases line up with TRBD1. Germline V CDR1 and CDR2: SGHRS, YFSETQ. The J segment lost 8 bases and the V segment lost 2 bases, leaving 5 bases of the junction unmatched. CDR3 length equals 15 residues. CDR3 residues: CASSFGQGAQEKLFF. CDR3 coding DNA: TGCGCCAGCAGCTTCGGACAGGGGGCTCAAGAAAAACTGTTTTTT.

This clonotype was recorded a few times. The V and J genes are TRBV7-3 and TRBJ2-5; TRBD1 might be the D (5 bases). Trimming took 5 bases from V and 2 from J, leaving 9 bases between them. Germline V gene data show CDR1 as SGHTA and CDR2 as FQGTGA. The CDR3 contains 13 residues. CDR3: CASSAGLQETQYF. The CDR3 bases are TGTGCCAGCAGCGCAGGGCTGCAAGAGACCCAGTACTTC.

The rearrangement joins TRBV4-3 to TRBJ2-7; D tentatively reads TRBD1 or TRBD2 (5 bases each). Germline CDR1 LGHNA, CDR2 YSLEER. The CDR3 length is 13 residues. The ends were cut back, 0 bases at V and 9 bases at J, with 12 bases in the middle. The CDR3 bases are TGCGCCAGCAGCCAAGATACGGGAACAGGGCAGTACTTC. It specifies CASSQDTGTGQYF.

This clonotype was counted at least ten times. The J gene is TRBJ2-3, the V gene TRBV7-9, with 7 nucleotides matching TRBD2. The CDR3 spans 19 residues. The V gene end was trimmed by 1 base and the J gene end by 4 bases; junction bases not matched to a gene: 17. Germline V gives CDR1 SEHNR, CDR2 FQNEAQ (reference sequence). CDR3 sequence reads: CASSLGGWGGPKRADTQYF. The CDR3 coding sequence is TGTGCCAGCAGCTTAGGCGGCTGGGGGGGACCGAAGAGGGCAGATACGCAGTATTTT. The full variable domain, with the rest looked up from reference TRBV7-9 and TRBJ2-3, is DTGVSQNPRHKITKRGQNVTFRCDPISEHNRLYWYRQTLGQGPEFLTYFQNEAQLEKSRLLSDRFSAERPKGSFSTLEIQRTEQGDSAMYLCASSLGGWGGPKRADTQYFGPGTRLTVL.

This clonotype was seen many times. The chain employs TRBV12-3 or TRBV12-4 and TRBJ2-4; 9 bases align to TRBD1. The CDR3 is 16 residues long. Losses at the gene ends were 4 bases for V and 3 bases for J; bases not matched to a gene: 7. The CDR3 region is CASSSRDRVGKNIQYF. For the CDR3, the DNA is TGTGCCAGCAGTTCCCGGGACAGGGTGGGCAAAAACATTCAGTACTTC.

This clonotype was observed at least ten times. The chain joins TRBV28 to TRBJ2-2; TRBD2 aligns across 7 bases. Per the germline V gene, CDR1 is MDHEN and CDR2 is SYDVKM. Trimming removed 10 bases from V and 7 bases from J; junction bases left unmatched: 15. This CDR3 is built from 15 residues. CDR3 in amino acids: CAIRPFGEGHGELFF. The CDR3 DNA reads TGTGCCATCCGTCCCTTTGGGGAGGGTCACGGGGAGCTGTTTTTT. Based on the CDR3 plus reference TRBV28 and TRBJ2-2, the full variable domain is DVKVTQSSRYLVKRTGEKVFLECVQDMDHENMFWYRQDPGLGLRLIYFSYDVKMKEKGDIPEGYSVSREKKERFSLILESASTNQTSMYLCAIRPFGEGHGELFFGEGSRLTVL.

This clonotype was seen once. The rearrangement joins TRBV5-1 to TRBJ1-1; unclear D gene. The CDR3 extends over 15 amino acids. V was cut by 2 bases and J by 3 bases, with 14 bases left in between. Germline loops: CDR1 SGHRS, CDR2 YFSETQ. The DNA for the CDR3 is TGCGCCAGCAGCTTATCCGACCCCTCGGACACTGAAGCTTTCTTT. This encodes CASSLSDPSDTEAFF.

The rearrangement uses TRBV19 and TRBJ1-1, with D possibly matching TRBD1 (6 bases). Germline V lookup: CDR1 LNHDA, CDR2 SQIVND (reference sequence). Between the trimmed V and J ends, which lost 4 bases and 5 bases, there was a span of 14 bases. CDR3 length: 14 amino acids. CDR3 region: CASSTTGQGTEAFF. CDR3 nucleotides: TGTGCCAGTAGTACGACAGGTCAGGGGACTGAAGCTTTCTTT. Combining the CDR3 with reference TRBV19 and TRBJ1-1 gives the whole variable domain DGGITQSPKYLFRKEGQNVTLSCEQNLNHDAMYWYRQDPGQGLRLIYYSQIVNDFQKGDIAEGYSVSREKKESFPLTVTSAQKNPTAFYLCASSTTGQGTEAFFGQGTRLTVV.

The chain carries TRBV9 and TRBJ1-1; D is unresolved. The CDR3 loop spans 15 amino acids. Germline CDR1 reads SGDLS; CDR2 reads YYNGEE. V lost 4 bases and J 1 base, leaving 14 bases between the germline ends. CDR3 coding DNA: TGTGCCAGCAGCCCCACCTCTGGACCGAACACTGAAGCTTTCTTT. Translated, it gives CASSPTSGPNTEAFF.

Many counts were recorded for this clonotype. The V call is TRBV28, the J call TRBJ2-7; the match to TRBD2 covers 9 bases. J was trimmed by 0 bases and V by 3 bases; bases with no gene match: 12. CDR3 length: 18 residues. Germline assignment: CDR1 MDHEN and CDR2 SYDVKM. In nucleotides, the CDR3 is TGTGCCAGCAGTTTCGATCCCGGGCTAGCGGGACTCTCCTACGAGCAGTACTTC. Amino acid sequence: CASSFDPGLAGLSYEQYF.

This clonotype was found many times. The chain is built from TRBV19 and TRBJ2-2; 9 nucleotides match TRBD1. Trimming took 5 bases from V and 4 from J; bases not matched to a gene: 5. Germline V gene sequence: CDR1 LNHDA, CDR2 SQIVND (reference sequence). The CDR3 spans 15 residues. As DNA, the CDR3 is TGTGCCAGTAGTCCCCGGACAGGGGCCACCGGGGAGCTGTTTTTT. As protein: CASSPRTGATGELFF.

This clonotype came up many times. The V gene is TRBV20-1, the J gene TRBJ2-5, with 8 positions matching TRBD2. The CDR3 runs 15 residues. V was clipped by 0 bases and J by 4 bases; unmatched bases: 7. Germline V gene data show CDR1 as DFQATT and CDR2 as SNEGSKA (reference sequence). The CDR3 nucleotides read TGCAGTGCTAGAGATCCACGGGAGGGCCCAGAGACCCAGTACTTC. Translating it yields CSARDPREGPETQYF.

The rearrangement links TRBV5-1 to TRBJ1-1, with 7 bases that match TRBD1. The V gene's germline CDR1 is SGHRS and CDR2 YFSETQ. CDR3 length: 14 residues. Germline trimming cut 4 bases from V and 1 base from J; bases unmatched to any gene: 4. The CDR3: CASSTGQWNTEAFF. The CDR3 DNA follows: TGCGCCAGCAGCACGGGACAGTGGAACACTGAAGCTTTCTTT.

CDR3 amino acids: CASSSGQGPLNTEAFF. Here the CDR3 DNA reads TGTGCCAGCAGTTCGGGACAGGGTCCTCTGAACACTGAAGCTTTCTTT. The chain joins TRBV12-3 or TRBV12-4 to TRBJ1-1; TRBD1 agrees at 9 bases. With 4 bases clipped from V and 0 bases from J, the junction kept 6 bases outside the gene matches. This CDR3 comprises 16 residues.

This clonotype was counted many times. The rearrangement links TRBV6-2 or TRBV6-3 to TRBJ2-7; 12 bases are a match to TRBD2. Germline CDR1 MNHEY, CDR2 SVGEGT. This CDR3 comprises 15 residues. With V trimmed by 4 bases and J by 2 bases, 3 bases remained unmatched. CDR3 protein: CASSSTSGGTYEQYF. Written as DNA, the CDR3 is TGTGCCAGCAGTTCAACTAGCGGGGGGACCTACGAGCAGTACTTC.